Following are 10 T cell receptor beta chains from one sample sequenced in a study of cytomegalovirus exposure and HLA in healthy donors. PCR employed 60 Vbeta and 13 Jbeta primers. This table comes from immunoSEQ multiplex PCR, and its TCRdb copy is limited to in-frame clones, with some not included. The repertoire holds about 90,000 clones, around 84% seen once, with approximately 4.2% in the top ten. The sample taken for sequencing was PBMCs. The receptors stem from a woman in her thirties or forties in good health and CMV-seropositive.

The V gene is TRBV7-2, the J gene TRBJ1-4, with D perhaps TRBD1 (5 bases). The germline V gene encodes CDR1 SGHTA and CDR2 FQGNSA. Deletions cut 5 bases from V and 1 base from J, with 17 bases between. The CDR3 is made up of 17 amino acids. CDR3 sequence reads: CASSVSGRGGTNEKLFF. CDR3 nucleotides: TGTGCCAGCAGCGTATCGGGGCGGGGGGGAACTAATGAAAAACTGTTTTTT. Full variable domain (remainder filled in from reference TRBV7-2 and TRBJ1-4): GAGVSQSPSNKVTEKGKDVELRCDPISGHTALYWYRQSLGQGLEFLIYFQGNSAPDKSGLPSDRFSAERTGGSVSTLTIQRTQQEDSAVYLCASSVSGRGGTNEKLFFGSGTQLSVL.

CDR3 bases: TGTGCCAGCACTGGCAGGGGGGCTGGGGCCAACGTCCTGACTTTC. As protein: CASTGRGAGANVLTF. The chain joins TRBV2 to TRBJ2-6, with D possibly matching TRBD1 (7 bases). Between the trimmed V and J ends, which lost 7 bases and 2 bases, there was a span of 12 bases. Germline V gene data show CDR1 as SNHLY and CDR2 as FYNNEI. The CDR3 has 15 residues. The full variable domain, with the rest looked up from reference TRBV2 and TRBJ2-6, is EPEVTQTPSHQVTQMGQEVILRCVPISNHLYFYWYRQILGQKVEFLVSFYNNEISEKSEIFDDQFSVERPDGSNFTLKIRSTKLEDSAMYFCASTGRGAGANVLTFGAGSRLTVL.

This rearrangement joins TRBV5-1 to TRBJ2-5; 7 nucleotides align to TRBD2. The J call may be in error: the DNA end matches TRBJ2-7 better. The CDR3 loop spans 12 amino acids. The germline CDR1 and CDR2 sequences are SGHRS and YFSETQ. This chain's CDR3 is CASSTGGYEQYF. The CDR3 region has the DNA TGCGCCAGCAGCACCGGGGGGTACGAGCAGTACTTC.

The chain uses TRBV19 and TRBJ2-7, with D perhaps matching TRBD2 (6 bases). The CDR3 loop spans 13 amino acids. Trimming took 4 bases from V and 3 from J, leaving 10 bases between them. Per the germline V gene, CDR1 is LNHDA and CDR2 is SQIVND (reference sequence). CDR3 coding DNA: TGTGCCAGTAGTAGGGACTTTAACTACGAGCAGTACTTC. It yields the protein CASSRDFNYEQYF.

The chain uses TRBV18 and TRBJ2-7, with 10 bases lining up with TRBD2. Unmatched junction bases numbered 11, after V lost 2 bases and J lost 7 bases. CDR1 is KGHSH, CDR2 LQKENI, per germline. The CDR3 runs 16 residues. The CDR3 nucleotides are TGTGCCAGCTCACCAAGGTTAGCGGGAGGCGGAGGGGAGCAGTACTTC. Its protein product is CASSPRLAGGGGEQYF.

The J gene is TRBJ2-5, the V gene TRBV9, with D maybe TRBD2 (6 bases). This CDR3 spans 16 amino acids. Between the trimmed V and J ends, which lost 0 bases and 2 bases, there was a span of 14 bases. Germline loops: CDR1 SGDLS, CDR2 YYNGEE. The CDR3 is CASSVVPTSTQETQYF. DNA of the CDR3: TGTGCCAGCAGCGTAGTTCCAACTAGCACACAAGAGACCCAGTACTTC. Based on the CDR3 plus reference TRBV9 and TRBJ2-5, the full variable domain is DSGVTQTPKHLITATGQRVTLRCSPRSGDLSVYWYQQSLDQGLQFLIQYYNGEERAKGNILERFSAQQFPDLHSELNLSSLELGDSALYFCASSVVPTSTQETQYFGPGTRLLVL.

The genes are TRBV28 and TRBJ1-5; D unclear. V lost 2 bases to trimming and J lost 0 bases, with 11 bases between them. Germline V gene sequence: CDR1 MDHEN, CDR2 SYDVKM. The CDR3 covers 16 residues. CDR3 residues: CASSLDLGNSNQPQHF. DNA of the CDR3: TGTGCCAGCAGTTTAGATCTGGGCAATAGCAATCAGCCCCAGCATTTT. The variable domain in full, with the rest retrieved from reference TRBV28 and TRBJ1-5, is DVKVTQSSRYLVKRTGEKVFLECVQDMDHENMFWYRQDPGLGLRLIYFSYDVKMKEKGDIPEGYSVSREKKERFSLILESASTNQTSMYLCASSLDLGNSNQPQHFGDGTRLSIL.

The chain has TRBV5-4 and TRBJ2-5; TRBD2 matches at 9 bases. Germline lookup yields CDR1 SGHNT and CDR2 YYREEE (reference sequence). The CDR3 covers 16 residues. J gave up 1 base and V 3 bases, and 7 bases lay outside the gene matches. The chain's CDR3 is CASSYGTSPAQETQYF. The CDR3 coding sequence is TGTGCCAGCAGCTACGGGACTAGCCCGGCCCAAGAGACCCAGTACTTC. The full variable domain, completed using reference TRBV5-4 and TRBJ2-5, is ETGVTQSPTHLIKTRGQQVTLRCSSQSGHNTVSWYQQALGQGPQFIFQYYREEENGRGNFPPRFSGLQFPNYSSELNVNALELDDSALYLCASSYGTSPAQETQYFGPGTRLLVL.

The rearrangement links TRBV28 to TRBJ2-7, with 9 positions matching TRBD1. The germline gives CDR1 MDHEN, CDR2 SYDVKM. This CDR3 is built from 14 residues. V shed 2 bases and J 4 bases; nucleotides not matched to a gene: 3. The CDR3 DNA sequence: TGTGCCAGCAGTTTAAGCGGGACAGGGTACGAGCAGTACTTC. Translation gives CASSLSGTGYEQYF.

In DNA, the CDR3 is TGTGCCAGCAGCTTAGCGACCGGGACAGCCAACAATGAGCAGTTCTTC. Its translation: CASSLATGTANNEQFF. This chain joins TRBV7-9 and TRBJ2-1; 7 bases align to TRBD1. This CDR3 is built from 16 residues. The germline gives CDR1 SEHNR, CDR2 FQNEAQ (reference sequence). V lost 0 bases and J lost 5; bases outside the gene matches: 7.